This T cell receptor beta chain emerged from a study of identical twins. TCRdb independently ran MiXCR on the 5' RACE reads; one entry per CDR3 protein. The table shows around 490,000 distinct CDR3 sequences, with 13% to 15% occurring only once. This CDR3 has 14 residues. Germline CDR1 and CDR2: DFQATT and SNEGSKA (reference sequence). Trimming cost V 3 bases and J 1 base, with 13 bases left between them. This clonotype appeared a few times. The sample was also linked to a second study, of yellow fever vaccine responses in identical twins.

The chain uses TRBV20-1 and TRBJ2-7; possible D gene TRBD2, 5 bases. This sequence was found in a woman aged 18 to 35 in good health. The specimen sequenced was CD4+ T cells sorted from blood. The CDR3 region is CSASPAETSYEQYF. CDR3 DNA sequence: TGCAGTGCTAGTCCAGCGGAAACTTCCTACGAGCAGTACTTC.